The 11 T cell receptor beta chains presented below share a single source sample, sequenced in a study of shared clonotypes between healthy human individuals. Data came from immunoSEQ multiplex PCR; TCRdb stores just in-frame clones and leaves some out. The sample lists about 1.1 million clones; around 82% were seen once. The sequenced sample was memory CD4+ T cells from PBMCs. As for subset: CD45RA-negative fraction. The receptors here all came from a man between 18 and 35 years old in good health. Some clones in this sample may be carry-over from other donors' samples.

This rearrangement joins TRBV6-7 to TRBJ1-5; D is uncertain. TRBV6-7 is designated an ORF whose function remains uncertain. V was pared by 2 bases and J by 0 bases, with 11 bases between. The CDR3 is made up of 16 amino acids. CDR3 DNA: TGTGCCAGCAGTTACGTATGCAGATATAGCAATCAGCCCCAGCATTTT. This encodes CASSYVCRYSNQPQHF.

This chain connects TRBV5-1 to TRBJ2-7; 10 bases are shared with TRBD2. This CDR3 has 16 residues. V lost 2 bases, J lost 2 bases, and 7 bases stayed unmatched. Looked up from germline, CDR1 is SGHRS and CDR2 is YFSETQ. In nucleotides, the CDR3 is TGCGCCAGCAGCTTCCGAGGACTAGCGGAGACCTACGAGCAGTACTTC. Amino acid sequence: CASSFRGLAETYEQYF.

Here the CDR3 DNA reads TGTGCCAGCAGCTTGGATAGGGGGGAGTACTACAATGAGCAGTTCTTC. Translated, it gives CASSLDRGEYYNEQFF. The chain combines TRBV5-6 with TRBJ2-1; D may be TRBD1 or TRBD2 (6 bases each). This CDR3 is 16 amino acids long. Germline CDR1 SGHDT, CDR2 YYEEEE. V lost 0 bases to trimming and J lost 3 bases, with 13 bases between them. The full variable domain, its missing parts supplied by reference TRBV5-6 and TRBJ2-1, is DAGVTQSPTHLIKTRGQQVTLRCSPKSGHDTVSWYQQALGQGPQFIFQYYEEEERQRGNFPDRFSGHQFPNYSSELNVNALLLGDSALYLCASSLDRGEYYNEQFFGPGTRLTVL.

The table lists this clone with many counts. The J gene is TRBJ1-2, the V gene TRBV6-6; possibly TRBD1 for D (6 bases). The CDR3 loop spans 16 amino acids. V was shortened by 2 bases and J by 0 bases, with 13 bases between the two germline ends. Germline V lookup: CDR1 MNHNY, CDR2 SVGAGI (reference sequence). In DNA form, the CDR3 reads TGTGCCAGCAGTTACCGAGGGGGGAAAGCTAACTATGGCTACACCTTC. It codes for CASSYRGGKANYGYTF.

V and J are TRBV14 and TRBJ2-3; the D is unclear. Deletions cut 0 bases from V and 11 bases from J, with 12 bases between. Germline V gene sequence: CDR1 SGHDN, CDR2 FVKESK. The CDR3 contains 13 residues. The CDR3 loop reads CASSQELSGMQYF. The CDR3 DNA is TGTGCCAGCAGCCAAGAACTTAGTGGAATGCAGTATTTT.

J is TRBJ1-1 and V is TRBV5-4; no clear D. The germline V and J ends were trimmed by 1 base and 0 bases, with 16 bases remaining between them. The V gene's germline CDR1 is SGHNT and CDR2 YYREEE (reference sequence). The CDR3 extends over 17 amino acids. The CDR3 reads CASSLSGFRVMNTEAFF. The DNA of the CDR3 is TGTGCCAGCAGCTTGTCGGGGTTTAGGGTCATGAACACTGAAGCTTTCTTT.

This sequence joins TRBV9 and TRBJ2-2; 9 bases fit TRBD2. Per germline, CDR1 SGDLS and CDR2 YYNGEE. The CDR3 is 17 residues long. The V gene end was trimmed by 3 bases and the J gene end by 5 bases; junction bases not matched to a gene: 11. Here the CDR3 DNA reads TGTGCCAGCAGCGGCCTATATAGCGGGAGTCCAACCGGGGAGCTGTTTTTT. It is translated as CASSGLYSGSPTGELFF.

J is TRBJ1-2 and V is TRBV28; unclear D gene. This CDR3 contains 15 residues. The germline V gene has CDR1 MDHEN and CDR2 SYDVKM. Trimming removed 5 bases from V and 0 bases from J, with 13 bases in between. The CDR3 loop reads CASSLSWGTNYGYTF. CDR3 coding DNA: TGTGCCAGCAGTCTTAGTTGGGGTACTAACTATGGCTACACCTTC.

This clone was seen only a few times. The chain couples TRBV7-8 to TRBJ2-1; weak D call: TRBD2 (6 bases). Germline assignment: CDR1 SGHVS and CDR2 FQNEAQ. This CDR3 spans 13 amino acids. V was shortened by 6 bases and J by 9 bases, with 15 bases between the two germline ends. CDR3 DNA sequence: TGTGCCAGCAGTCTACGGGAGCGACGTGAGCAGTTCTTC. This codes for CASSLRERREQFF.

Comment on this clone: The junction shows a germline mismatch at one end, possibly a read error. The chain couples TRBV18 to TRBJ2-1, with TRBD2 matching over 14 bases. In germline, CDR1 is KGHSH, CDR2 LQKENI. The CDR3 extends over 15 amino acids. CDR3 DNA sequence: TGTGTCAGCTCACGCGGGACTAGCGGGAGTAATGAGCAGTTCTTC. This gives the protein CVSSRGTSGSNEQFF.

The CDR3 nucleotides read TGTGCCAGCAGTTCCCAGGGTCGCAATCAGCCCCAGCATTTT. Residues: CASSSQGRNQPQHF. The chain recombines TRBV27 with TRBJ1-5; the D gene is possibly TRBD1 (5 bases). The V gene's germline CDR1 is MNHEY and CDR2 SMNVEV (reference sequence). This CDR3 contains 14 residues. V was trimmed by 4 bases and J by 2 bases, leaving 9 bases between them.